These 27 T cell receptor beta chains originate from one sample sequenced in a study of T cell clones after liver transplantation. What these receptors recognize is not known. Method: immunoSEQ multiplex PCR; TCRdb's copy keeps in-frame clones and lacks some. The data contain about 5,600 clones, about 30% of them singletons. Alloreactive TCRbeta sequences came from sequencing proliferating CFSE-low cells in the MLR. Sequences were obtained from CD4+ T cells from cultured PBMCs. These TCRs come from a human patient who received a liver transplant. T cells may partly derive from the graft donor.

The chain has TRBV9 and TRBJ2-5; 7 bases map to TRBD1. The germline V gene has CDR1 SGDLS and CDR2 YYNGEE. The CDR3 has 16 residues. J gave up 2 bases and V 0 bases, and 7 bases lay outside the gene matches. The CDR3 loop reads CASSVGQGRGQETQYF. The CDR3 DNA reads TGTGCCAGCAGCGTAGGACAGGGAAGGGGGCAAGAGACCCAGTACTTC.

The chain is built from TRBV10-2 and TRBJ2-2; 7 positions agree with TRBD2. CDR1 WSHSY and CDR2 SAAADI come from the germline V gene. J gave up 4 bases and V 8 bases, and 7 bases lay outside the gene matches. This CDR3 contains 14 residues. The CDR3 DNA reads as TGCGCCAGCCGCGCGGGAGTGGGCACCGGGGAGCTGTTTTTT. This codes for CASRAGVGTGELFF.

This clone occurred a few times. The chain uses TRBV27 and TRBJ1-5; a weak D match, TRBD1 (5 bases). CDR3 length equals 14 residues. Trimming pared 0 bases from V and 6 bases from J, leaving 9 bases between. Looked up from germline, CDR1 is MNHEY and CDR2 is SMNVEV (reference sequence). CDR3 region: CASSLSRGSQPQHF. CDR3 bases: TGTGCCAGCAGTTTATCCCGGGGCAGTCAGCCCCAGCATTTT.

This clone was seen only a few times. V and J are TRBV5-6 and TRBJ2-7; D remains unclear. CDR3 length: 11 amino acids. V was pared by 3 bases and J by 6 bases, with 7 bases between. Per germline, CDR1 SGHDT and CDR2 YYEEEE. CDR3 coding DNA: TGTGCCAGCAGCTCCTTGGTCGAGCAGTACTTC. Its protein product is CASSSLVEQYF.

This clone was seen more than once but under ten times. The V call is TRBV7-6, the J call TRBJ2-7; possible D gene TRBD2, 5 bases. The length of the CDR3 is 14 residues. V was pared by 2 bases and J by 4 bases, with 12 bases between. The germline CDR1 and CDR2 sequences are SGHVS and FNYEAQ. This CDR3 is CASSLMTGSYEQYF. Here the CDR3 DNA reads TGTGCCAGCAGCTTAATGACGGGGAGTTACGAGCAGTACTTC.

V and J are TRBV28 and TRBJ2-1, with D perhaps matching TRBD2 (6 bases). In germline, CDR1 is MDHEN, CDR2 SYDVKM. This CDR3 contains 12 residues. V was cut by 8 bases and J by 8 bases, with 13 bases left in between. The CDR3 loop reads CASGGIGHEQFF. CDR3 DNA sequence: TGTGCCAGCGGGGGGATCGGGCATGAGCAGTTCTTC.

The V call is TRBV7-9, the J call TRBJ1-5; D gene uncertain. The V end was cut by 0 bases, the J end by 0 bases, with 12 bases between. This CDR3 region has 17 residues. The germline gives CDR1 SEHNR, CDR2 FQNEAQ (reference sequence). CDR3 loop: CASSLAWAEYSNQPQHF. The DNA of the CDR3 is TGTGCCAGCAGCTTAGCATGGGCAGAATATAGCAATCAGCCCCAGCATTTT.

The CDR3 DNA follows: TGTGCCAGCAGAGTAATCGGACAGACCACAGATACGCAGTATTTT. Encoded protein: CASRVIGQTTDTQYF. The rearrangement links TRBV6-5 to TRBJ2-3, with D possibly matching TRBD1 (6 bases). The germline CDR1 and CDR2 sequences are MNHEY and SVGAGI. V lost 6 bases to trimming and J lost 2 bases, with 15 bases between them. The CDR3 spans 15 residues.

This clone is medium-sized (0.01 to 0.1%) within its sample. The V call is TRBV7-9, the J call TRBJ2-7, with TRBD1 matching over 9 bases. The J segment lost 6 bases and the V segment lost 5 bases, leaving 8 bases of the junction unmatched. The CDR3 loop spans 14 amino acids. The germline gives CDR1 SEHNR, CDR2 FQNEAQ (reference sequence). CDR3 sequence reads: CASSRGQGFGEQYF. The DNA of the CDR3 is TGTGCCAGCAGCCGTGGACAGGGGTTCGGCGAGCAGTACTTC. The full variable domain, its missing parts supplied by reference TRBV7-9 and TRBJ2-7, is DTGVSQNPRHKITKRGQNVTFRCDPISEHNRLYWYRQTLGQGPEFLTYFQNEAQLEKSRLLSDRFSAERPKGSFSTLEIQRTEQGDSAMYLCASSRGQGFGEQYFGPGTRLTVT.

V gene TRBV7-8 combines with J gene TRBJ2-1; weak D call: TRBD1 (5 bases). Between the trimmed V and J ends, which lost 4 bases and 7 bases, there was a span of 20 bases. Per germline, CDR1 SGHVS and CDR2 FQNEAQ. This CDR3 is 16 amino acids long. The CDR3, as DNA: TGTGCCAGCAGCTCCGTAATCAGGGCCCGTAAGAATGAGCAGTTCTTC. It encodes CASSSVIRARKNEQFF.

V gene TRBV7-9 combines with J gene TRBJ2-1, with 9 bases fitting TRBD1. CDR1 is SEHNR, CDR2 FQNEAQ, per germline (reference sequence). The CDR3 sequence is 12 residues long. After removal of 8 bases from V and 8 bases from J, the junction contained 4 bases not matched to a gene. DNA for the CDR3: TGTGCCAGCGGGACAGGGTACCATGAGCAGTTCTTC. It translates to CASGTGYHEQFF.

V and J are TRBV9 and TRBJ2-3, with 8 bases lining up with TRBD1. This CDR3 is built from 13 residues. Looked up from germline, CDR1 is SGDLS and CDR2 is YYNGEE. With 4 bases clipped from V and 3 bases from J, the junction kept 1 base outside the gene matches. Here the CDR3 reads CASSRTGTDTQYF. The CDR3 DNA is TGTGCCAGCAGCCGGACAGGGACAGATACGCAGTATTTT.

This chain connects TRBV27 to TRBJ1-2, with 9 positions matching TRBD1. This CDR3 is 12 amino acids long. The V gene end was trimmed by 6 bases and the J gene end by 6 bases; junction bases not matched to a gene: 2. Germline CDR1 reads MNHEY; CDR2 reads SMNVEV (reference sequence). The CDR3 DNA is TGTGCCAGCAGGACAGGGGGGAATGGCTACACCTTC. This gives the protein CASRTGGNGYTF.

The CDR3 nucleotides are TGTGCCTGGAGTCGGTCAGCCAAAAACATTCAGTACTTC. Amino acid sequence: CAWSRSAKNIQYF. The genes are TRBV30 and TRBJ2-4, with unresolved D. The CDR3 is 13 residues long. Germline assignment: CDR1 GTSNPN and CDR2 SVGIG (reference sequence). V lost 2 bases to trimming and J lost 0 bases, with 5 bases between them.

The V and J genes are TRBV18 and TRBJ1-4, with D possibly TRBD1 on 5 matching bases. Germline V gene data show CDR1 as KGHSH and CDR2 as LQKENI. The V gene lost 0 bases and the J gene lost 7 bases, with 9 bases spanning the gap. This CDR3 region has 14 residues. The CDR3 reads CASSPPQGGEKLFF. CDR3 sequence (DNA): TGTGCCAGCTCACCACCCCAGGGTGGTGAAAAACTGTTTTTT.

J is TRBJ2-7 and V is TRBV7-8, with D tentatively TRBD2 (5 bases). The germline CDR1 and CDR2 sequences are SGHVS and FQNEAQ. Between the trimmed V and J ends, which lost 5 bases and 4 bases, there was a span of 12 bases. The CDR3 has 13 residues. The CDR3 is CASSLGLIYEQYF. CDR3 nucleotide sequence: TGTGCCAGCAGCCTTGGACTCATATACGAGCAGTACTTC.

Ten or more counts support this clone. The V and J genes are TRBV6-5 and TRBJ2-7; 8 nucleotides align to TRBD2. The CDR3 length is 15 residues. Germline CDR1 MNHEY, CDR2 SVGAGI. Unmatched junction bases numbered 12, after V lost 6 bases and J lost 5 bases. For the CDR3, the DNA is TGTGCCAGCAGGTCGGGTGGTAGCGGGAACAACGAGCAGTACTTC. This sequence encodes CASRSGGSGNNEQYF.

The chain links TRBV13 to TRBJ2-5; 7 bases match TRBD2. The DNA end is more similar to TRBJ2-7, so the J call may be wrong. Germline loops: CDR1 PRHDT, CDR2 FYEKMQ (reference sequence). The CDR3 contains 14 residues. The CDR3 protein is CASSFGRSSYEQYF. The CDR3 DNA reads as TGTGCCAGCAGCTTCGGGAGGAGCTCCTACGAGCAGTACTTC.

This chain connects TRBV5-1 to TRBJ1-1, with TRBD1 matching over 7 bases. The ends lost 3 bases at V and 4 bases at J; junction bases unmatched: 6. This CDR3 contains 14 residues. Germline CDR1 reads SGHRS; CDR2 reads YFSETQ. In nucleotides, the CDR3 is TGCGCCAGCAGCTCCCAGGGGGGTGGCACTGAAGCTTTCTTT. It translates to CASSSQGGGTEAFF.

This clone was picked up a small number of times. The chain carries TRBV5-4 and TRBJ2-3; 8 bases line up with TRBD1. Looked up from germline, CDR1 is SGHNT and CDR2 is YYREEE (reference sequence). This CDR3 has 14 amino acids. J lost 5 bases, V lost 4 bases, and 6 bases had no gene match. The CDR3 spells CASSRDRGGDTQYF. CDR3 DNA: TGTGCCAGCAGCCGTGACAGGGGTGGAGATACGCAGTATTTT. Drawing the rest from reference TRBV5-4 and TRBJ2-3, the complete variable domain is ETGVTQSPTHLIKTRGQQVTLRCSSQSGHNTVSWYQQALGQGPQFIFQYYREEENGRGNFPPRFSGLQFPNYSSELNVNALELDDSALYLCASSRDRGGDTQYFGPGTRLTVL.

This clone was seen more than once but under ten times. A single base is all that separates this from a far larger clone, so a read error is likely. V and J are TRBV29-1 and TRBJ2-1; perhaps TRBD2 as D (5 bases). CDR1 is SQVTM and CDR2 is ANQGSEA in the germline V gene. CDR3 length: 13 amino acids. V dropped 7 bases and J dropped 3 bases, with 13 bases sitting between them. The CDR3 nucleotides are TGCAGCGCAGGAGGTCGGGACTACAATGAGCAGTTCTTC. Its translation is CSAGGRDYNEQFF.

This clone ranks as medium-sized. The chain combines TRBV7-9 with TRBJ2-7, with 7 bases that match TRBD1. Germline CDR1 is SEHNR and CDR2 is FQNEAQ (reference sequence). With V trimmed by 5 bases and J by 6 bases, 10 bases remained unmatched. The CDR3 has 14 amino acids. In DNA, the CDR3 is TGTGCCAGCAGCCTCCAGACAGGGAAAGGCGAGCAGTACTTC. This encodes CASSLQTGKGEQYF. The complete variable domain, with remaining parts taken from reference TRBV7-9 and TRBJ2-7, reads DTGVSQNPRHKITKRGQNVTFRCDPISEHNRLYWYRQTLGQGPEFLTYFQNEAQLEKSRLLSDRFSAERPKGSFSTLEIQRTEQGDSAMYLCASSLQTGKGEQYFGPGTRLTVT.

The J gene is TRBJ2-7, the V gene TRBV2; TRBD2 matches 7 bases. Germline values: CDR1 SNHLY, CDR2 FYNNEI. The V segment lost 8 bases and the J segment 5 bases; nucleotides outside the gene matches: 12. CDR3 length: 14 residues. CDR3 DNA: TGTGCCAGCCGGGTGGGAGGGAAGGTGGACGAGCAGTACTTC. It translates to CASRVGGKVDEQYF.

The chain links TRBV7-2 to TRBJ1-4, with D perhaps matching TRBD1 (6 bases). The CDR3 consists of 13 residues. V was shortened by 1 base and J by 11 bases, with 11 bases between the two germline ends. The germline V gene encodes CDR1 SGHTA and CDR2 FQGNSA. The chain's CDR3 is CASSLDRGGKLFF. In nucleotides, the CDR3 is TGTGCCAGCAGCTTAGATCGGGGGGGCAAACTGTTTTTT. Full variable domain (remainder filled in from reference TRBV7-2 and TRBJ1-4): GAGVSQSPSNKVTEKGKDVELRCDPISGHTALYWYRQSLGQGLEFLIYFQGNSAPDKSGLPSDRFSAERTGGSVSTLTIQRTQQEDSAVYLCASSLDRGGKLFFGSGTQLSVL.

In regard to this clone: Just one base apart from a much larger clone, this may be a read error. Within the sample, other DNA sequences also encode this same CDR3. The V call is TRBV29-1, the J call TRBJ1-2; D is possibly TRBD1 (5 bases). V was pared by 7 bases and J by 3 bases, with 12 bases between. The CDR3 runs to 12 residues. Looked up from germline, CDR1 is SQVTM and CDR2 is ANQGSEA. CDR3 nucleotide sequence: TGCAGCGGTTCCGGGACTGACTATGGCTACACCTTC. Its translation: CSGSGTDYGYTF.

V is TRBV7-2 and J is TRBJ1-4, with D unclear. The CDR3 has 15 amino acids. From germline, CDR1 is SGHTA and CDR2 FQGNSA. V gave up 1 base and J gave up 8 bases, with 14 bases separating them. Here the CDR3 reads CASSLGGQVKEKLFF. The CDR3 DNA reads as TGTGCCAGCAGCTTAGGTGGCCAGGTGAAAGAAAAACTGTTTTTT.

The CDR3 protein is CASSPLSGSSETQYF. The CDR3 DNA is TGTGCCAGCTCACCTCTTAGCGGGAGTAGCGAGACCCAGTACTTC. The chain links TRBV18 to TRBJ2-5; TRBD2 matches at 9 bases. CDR1 is KGHSH and CDR2 is LQKENI in the germline V gene. The J segment lost 5 bases and the V segment lost 3 bases, leaving 7 bases of the junction unmatched. This CDR3 has 15 residues.